This T cell receptor (beta chain) is drawn from a study of blood T cell repertoires in COVID-19. Study context: Samples came from the United States, Italy and Spain, spanning acute and convalescent COVID-19. In each case, the material was cDNA or gDNA derived from T cells, B-cell-depleted T cells, or PBMCs.

V was trimmed by 0 bases and J by 5 bases, leaving 11 bases between them. This CDR3 is 14 amino acids long. Per the germline V gene, CDR1 is SGHRS and CDR2 is YFSETQ. Source study methods: How many nucleated cells were present was estimated from reference gene primer amplification. The protocol was immunoSEQ multiplex PCR, while the TCRdb copy is restricted to in-frame clones and leaves out a portion. V and J calls and clone size are those listed in that table; D and trimming were worked out from the DNA. The profile covers around 140,000 clones, with approximately 89% appearing a single time and roughly 1.5% taken by the ten largest.

The chain employs TRBV5-1 and TRBJ2-5; perhaps TRBD1 as D (5 bases). Input material: peripheral blood. The TCR originated in a woman in her forties or fifties with acute or convalescent COVID-19. The CDR3: CASSLEQDGETQYF. CDR3 nucleotides: TGCGCCAGCAGCTTGGAACAGGACGGGGAGACCCAGTACTTC.